The 30 T cell receptor beta chains below were found in one sample sequenced in a study of T cells in Graves' hyperthyroidism and ophthalmopathy. Authors of the study amplified TCR beta CDR3 regions from RNA transcripts. HTBI primers drove first-round RT-PCR of the TCR CDR3. Each CDR3 protein is one row after TCRdb ran MiXCR on the multiplex PCR reads. The sample holds roughly 700,000 distinct CDR3 sequences, less than 15% seen once. Sequenced material: blood. The origin of the receptors is a woman in her late teens or twenties with Graves' hyperthyroidism.

Worth noting for this clonotype: This may be a read error, as it is one base from a much larger clone. CDR3 amino acids: CASSPGGRRPQHF. The CDR3 DNA sequence: TGTGCCAGCTCACCAGGGGGAAGGCGGCCCCAGCATTTT. This chain connects TRBV18 to TRBJ1-5; a possible D gene is TRBD1 (5 bases). Germline V gene sequence: CDR1 KGHSH, CDR2 LQKENI. The CDR3 has 13 residues. With 2 bases removed from V and 9 bases from J, the gap between germline ends came to 11 bases.

This clonotype came up a few times. A much larger clonotype is one base distant, so this may be a read error. This chain joins TRBV3-1 and TRBJ2-7; D possibly corresponds to TRBD1 (6 bases). Germline V gives CDR1 LGHDT, CDR2 YNNKEL (reference sequence). The CDR3 is made up of 14 amino acids. The CDR3 DNA follows: TGTGCCGGCAGCCAAGGTCAGGGGAGAGACGAGCAGTACTTC. Translating it yields CAGSQGQGRDEQYF.

This clonotype was seen ten or more times. The V and J genes are TRBV20-1 and TRBJ1-5; D unresolved. V lost 3 bases to trimming and J lost 7 bases, with 16 bases between them. Per the germline V gene, CDR1 is DFQATT and CDR2 is SNEGSKA (reference sequence). This CDR3 has 14 residues. The CDR3 loop is CSAREVPVGQPQHF. CDR3 coding DNA: TGCAGTGCTAGGGAGGTGCCGGTAGGACAGCCCCAGCATTTT.

The chain combines TRBV2 with TRBJ2-1; TRBD1 matches at 12 bases. V was clipped by 6 bases and J by 10 bases; unmatched bases: 4. The length of the CDR3 is 13 residues. Germline assignment: CDR1 SNHLY and CDR2 FYNNEI. The CDR3 coding sequence is TGTGCCAGCAGGGGACAGGGGGCCCACGAGCAGTTCTTC. Protein sequence: CASRGQGAHEQFF.

The sample holds many counts of this clonotype. The genes are TRBV7-2 and TRBJ1-5; D perhaps matches TRBD1 (6 bases). Per the germline V gene, CDR1 is SGHTA and CDR2 is FQGNSA. V was shortened by 5 bases and J by 2 bases, with 13 bases between the two germline ends. The CDR3 extends over 15 amino acids. CDR3 coding DNA: TGTGCCAGCAGCGAACAAGGGGGAGGCAATCAGCCCCAGCATTTT. This sequence encodes CASSEQGGGNQPQHF.

This clonotype was counted ten times or more. J is TRBJ1-5 and V is TRBV27; the match to TRBD1 covers 8 bases. Trimming cost V 6 bases and J 0 bases; bases outside gene matches: 10. The CDR3 contains 17 residues. The V gene's germline CDR1 is MNHEY and CDR2 SMNVEV (reference sequence). CDR3 nucleotide sequence: TGTGCCAGCAGCTCGGGACAGGAATATTATAGCAATCAGCCCCAGCATTTT. Protein: CASSSGQEYYSNQPQHF.

This clonotype was seen repeatedly, ten times or more. V and J are TRBV20-1 and TRBJ2-1, with 8 bases aligning to TRBD2. With 5 bases clipped from V and 9 bases from J, the junction kept 15 bases outside the gene matches. Germline V gives CDR1 DFQATT, CDR2 SNEGSKA (reference sequence). The CDR3 has 15 residues. DNA of the CDR3: TGCAGTGCTCCTCTCGGGAGGGCCGGGAAGAGTGAGCAGTTCTTC. It yields the protein CSAPLGRAGKSEQFF.

The table lists this clonotype with a few counts. The V and J genes are TRBV29-1 and TRBJ2-7; the match to TRBD1 covers 10 bases. The CDR3 length is 12 residues. Germline V gives CDR1 SQVTM, CDR2 ANQGSEA. Trimming took 6 bases from V and 4 from J; bases not matched to a gene: 3. The CDR3 nucleotides read TGCAGCGTCCGGGACAGGGGTTACGAGCAGTACTTC. It specifies CSVRDRGYEQYF.

The chain is built from TRBV7-9 and TRBJ1-4, with D unresolved. Looked up from germline, CDR1 is SEHNR and CDR2 is FQNEAQ (reference sequence). There are 13 residues in the CDR3. V lost 5 bases and J 6 bases, leaving 10 bases between the germline ends. This CDR3 reads CASSGGGYEKLFF. The CDR3 region has the DNA TGTGCCAGCAGCGGCGGAGGTTATGAAAAACTGTTTTTT.

This clonotype came up a few times. A much larger clone differs from this one at a single base, so this may be a read error. The rearrangement links TRBV28 to TRBJ2-1, with 8 nucleotides matching TRBD1. CDR3 size: 14 residues. The germline V gene has CDR1 MDHEN and CDR2 SYDVKM. V dropped 1 base and J dropped 10; count of bases not matched to a gene: 6. The CDR3 DNA reads as TGTGCCAGCAGTTTATACCAGGGGGCTTGGGAGCAGTTCTTC. Translation: CASSLYQGAWEQFF. Full variable domain (missing parts from reference TRBV28 and TRBJ2-1): DVKVTQSSRYLVKRTGEKVFLECVQDMDHENMFWYRQDPGLGLRLIYFSYDVKMKEKGDIPEGYSVSREKKERFSLILESASTNQTSMYLCASSLYQGAWEQFFGPGTRLTVL.

This clonotype occurred many times. CDR3 sequence reads: CASSQDARPYEQYF. Written as DNA, the CDR3 is TGCGCCAGCAGCCAAGACGCCAGACCCTACGAGCAGTACTTC. The gene calls are TRBV4-1 and TRBJ2-7; D not resolved. From germline, CDR1 is MGHRA and CDR2 YSYEKL. This CDR3 has 14 residues. Trimming removed 0 bases at V and 2 bases at J, with 8 bases between.

This clonotype was seen at least ten times. The V gene is TRBV27, the J gene TRBJ2-1, with 9 positions matching TRBD1. The CDR3 is 15 residues long. V dropped 5 bases and J dropped 9; count of bases not matched to a gene: 11. Germline CDR1 and CDR2: MNHEY and SMNVEV (reference sequence). The CDR3 bases are TGTGCCAGCAGTCAACCGGGACAGGGTTTCGTTGAGCAGTTCTTC. As protein: CASSQPGQGFVEQFF.

The genes are TRBV24-1 and TRBJ2-2; no definite D call. In germline, CDR1 is KGHDR, CDR2 SFDVKD. The CDR3 length is 12 residues. Trimming took off 7 bases at V and 4 bases at J, with 6 bases between the two ends. In DNA, the CDR3 is TGTGCCACCAGGGAAATCACCGGGGAGCTGTTTTTT. This codes for CATREITGELFF.

In its sample, this clonotype was seen a few times. The chain combines TRBV7-3 with TRBJ2-1, with D tentatively TRBD2 (6 bases). V lost 5 bases to trimming and J lost 10 bases, with 15 bases between them. There are 13 residues in the CDR3. CDR1 SGHTA and CDR2 FQGTGA come from the germline V gene. CDR3 sequence reads: CASSPRPRGEQFF. The CDR3 DNA is TGTGCCAGCAGCCCTCGGCCCCGGGGGGAGCAGTTCTTC. The full variable domain, in which reference TRBV7-3 and TRBJ2-1 provide the parts outside the CDR3, is GAGVSQTPSNKVTEKGKYVELRCDPISGHTALYWYRQSLGQGPEFLIYFQGTGAADDSGLPNDRFFAVRPEGSVSTLKIQRTERGDSAVYLCASSPRPRGEQFFGPGTRLTVL.

In DNA, the CDR3 is TGTGCCAGCAGCTTAACGTTGGCGGGGGATGTCACTGAAGCTTTCTTT. This codes for CASSLTLAGDVTEAFF. The chain employs TRBV7-9 and TRBJ1-1; a weak D match, TRBD1 (5 bases). The CDR3 loop spans 16 amino acids. V lost 2 bases to trimming and J lost 4 bases, with 17 bases between them. Germline assignment: CDR1 SEHNR and CDR2 FQNEAQ (reference sequence).

This clonotype was detected only a few times. The rearrangement links TRBV20-1 to TRBJ2-2; D is uncertain. CDR3 length: 13 residues. V lost 4 bases and J 4 bases, leaving 10 bases between the germline ends. Germline values: CDR1 DFQATT, CDR2 SNEGSKA (reference sequence). DNA for the CDR3: TGCAGTGCTATTTACTCCATCACCGGGGAGCTGTTTTTT. The encoded protein is CSAIYSITGELFF.

This clonotype was seen a few times. The V and J genes are TRBV3-1 and TRBJ2-7; the D gene is possibly TRBD1 (6 bases). CDR3 size: 15 residues. Germline V lookup: CDR1 LGHDT, CDR2 YNNKEL (reference sequence). The V end was cut by 1 base, the J end by 3 bases, with 13 bases between. The CDR3 loop reads CASSQAGGGLYEQYF. The CDR3 nucleotides read TGTGCCAGCAGCCAAGCGGGTGGGGGCCTCTACGAGCAGTACTTC.

In this sample, this clonotype turned up many times. The gene calls are TRBV20-1 and TRBJ1-1; TRBD1 agrees at 7 bases. Germline-derived CDR1 and CDR2 are DFQATT and SNEGSKA (reference sequence). The CDR3 is 13 amino acids. The trim removed 4 bases at V and 11 bases at J, leaving 13 bases unmatched. The CDR3 loop reads CSATARPTGDAFF. The CDR3 nucleotides are TGCAGTGCTACTGCCAGGCCTACAGGGGATGCTTTCTTT.

This clonotype occurred many times. V and J are TRBV4-2 and TRBJ2-3; 9 bases align to TRBD2. V trimming: 1 base; J trimming: 3 bases; junction bases outside the gene matches: 2. The V gene's germline CDR1 is LGHNA and CDR2 YNFKEQ. The CDR3 extends over 15 amino acids. The CDR3 loop is CASSQVTSGTDTQYF. For the CDR3, the DNA is TGTGCCAGCAGCCAAGTGACTAGCGGAACAGATACGCAGTATTTT.

This clonotype was found many times. This chain uses TRBV20-1 with TRBJ1-1; D possibly corresponds to TRBD1 (6 bases). Germline assignment: CDR1 DFQATT and CDR2 SNEGSKA (reference sequence). Trimming left V 1 base short and J 6 bases short, with 12 bases between. CDR3 length: 13 amino acids. The CDR3 DNA reads as TGCAGTGCTAGAGTCAGGGGCTGGGCTGAAGCTTTCTTT. Its translation is CSARVRGWAEAFF.

There are many counts of this clonotype. The genes are TRBV28 and TRBJ2-3; D remains unclear. Germline-derived CDR1 and CDR2 are MDHEN and SYDVKM. V was cut by 4 bases and J by 0 bases, with 14 bases left in between. This CDR3 is 16 amino acids long. CDR3 DNA: TGTGCCAGCAGTTCCTTACAAGGCTTAAGCACAGATACGCAGTATTTT. This codes for CASSSLQGLSTDTQYF.

This clonotype has more than one count but fewer than ten. CDR3 protein: CASSPGPGGDYGYTF. The CDR3 coding sequence is TGTGCCAGCTCACCAGGGCCAGGAGGAGACTATGGCTACACCTTC. V is TRBV18 and J is TRBJ1-2; D unresolved. Germline V lookup: CDR1 KGHSH, CDR2 LQKENI. This CDR3 region has 15 residues. V lost 2 bases and J 3 bases, leaving 13 bases between the germline ends.

In its sample, this clonotype was seen a few times. This chain connects TRBV14 to TRBJ2-1; D may be TRBD1 or TRBD2 (5 bases each). The CDR3 sequence is 14 residues long. The ends were cut back, 2 bases at V and 6 bases at J, with 11 bases in the middle. Germline V CDR1 and CDR2: SGHDN, FVKESK. In DNA, the CDR3 is TGTGCCAGCAGCCAAACTTCAGGGAGCAATGAGCAGTTCTTC. Encoded protein: CASSQTSGSNEQFF.

This clonotype was observed at least ten times. The J gene is TRBJ1-2, the V gene TRBV13; no definite D call. CDR1 PRHDT and CDR2 FYEKMQ come from the germline V gene (reference sequence). Deletions cut 1 base from V and 6 bases from J, with 9 bases between. The CDR3 has 13 amino acids. In nucleotides, the CDR3 is TGTGCCAGCAGCTTAGTGACCAAGGATGGCTACACCTTC. This translates into CASSLVTKDGYTF. Full variable domain (outside the CDR3, taken from reference TRBV13 and TRBJ1-2): AAGVIQSPRHLIKEKRETATLKCYPIPRHDTVYWYQQGPGQDPQFLISFYEKMQSDKGSIPDRFSAQQFSDYHSELNMSSLELGDSALYFCASSLVTKDGYTFGSGTRLTVV.

The chain has TRBV27 and TRBJ2-7, with D possibly matching TRBD2 (7 bases). Germline assignment: CDR1 MNHEY and CDR2 SMNVEV (reference sequence). The CDR3 extends over 15 amino acids. The germline V and J ends were trimmed by 10 bases and 3 bases, with 22 bases remaining between them. CDR3 in DNA: TGTGCCACCTCGGTCACGTCGGGGGGCTACTACGAGCAGTACTTC. Translating it yields CATSVTSGGYYEQYF.

This clonotype was picked up many times. J is TRBJ2-3 and V is TRBV2; no reliable D call. Trimming took off 2 bases at V and 0 bases at J, with 9 bases between the two ends. CDR3 length equals 15 residues. In germline, CDR1 is SNHLY, CDR2 FYNNEI. The CDR3 spells CASSEPQSSTDTQYF. CDR3 sequence (DNA): TGTGCCAGCAGTGAACCACAGTCTAGCACAGATACGCAGTATTTT.

The chain has TRBV6-5 and TRBJ2-1; D is possibly TRBD2 (6 bases). The V end lost 2 bases, the J end lost 0 bases, and 14 bases lay between the germline ends. This CDR3 region has 17 residues. The germline CDR1 and CDR2 sequences are MNHEY and SVGAGI. The CDR3 loop reads CASSYRSGTPSYNEQFF. The CDR3 DNA sequence: TGTGCCAGCAGTTACCGCTCCGGGACTCCCTCCTACAATGAGCAGTTCTTC.

This chain connects TRBV6-2 or TRBV6-3 to TRBJ1-5, with unresolved D. Trimming pared 6 bases from V and 4 bases from J, leaving 10 bases between. The germline V gene has CDR1 MNHEY and CDR2 SVGEGT. The CDR3 consists of 13 residues. CDR3 loop: CASSPPFNQPQHF. CDR3 bases: TGTGCCAGCAGCCCCCCCTTTAATCAGCCCCAGCATTTT.

V is TRBV28 and J is TRBJ2-4; TRBD1 matches 7 bases. V was pared by 3 bases and J by 0 bases, with 5 bases of the junction left unmatched. The CDR3 spans 16 residues. Germline V gene data show CDR1 as MDHEN and CDR2 as SYDVKM. The CDR3 nucleotides are TGTGCCAGCAGTTTCAAGGGGGCAGTAGCCAAAAACATTCAGTACTTC. Protein product: CASSFKGAVAKNIQYF. The full variable domain, its missing parts supplied by reference TRBV28 and TRBJ2-4, is DVKVTQSSRYLVKRTGEKVFLECVQDMDHENMFWYRQDPGLGLRLIYFSYDVKMKEKGDIPEGYSVSREKKERFSLILESASTNQTSMYLCASSFKGAVAKNIQYFGAGTRLSVL.

This clonotype was counted many times. V is TRBV20-1 and J is TRBJ1-5, with 7 bases lining up with TRBD1. The trim removed 6 bases at V and 5 bases at J, leaving 13 bases unmatched. The CDR3 is made up of 15 amino acids. The germline gives CDR1 DFQATT, CDR2 SNEGSKA (reference sequence). CDR3 sequence reads: CSAAPPTGAYQPQHF. CDR3 sequence (DNA): TGCAGTGCCGCCCCTCCCACAGGGGCCTATCAGCCCCAGCATTTT.